This T cell receptor beta chain was obtained from a study of T-cell reconstitution after alpha-beta-depleted transplantation in children. Overall study findings and caveats: Newly made T cells mostly supplied T-cell counts and diversity one year after transplant. High day-60 TCRbeta diversity in some patients came from surviving recipient T cells and thymic progenitors. Several hundred graft clones that had expanded were reportedly the source of alpha-beta T cells about two months after transplant.

This clonotype was counted a few times. What it binds is unknown. TCRbeta library preparation incorporated unique molecular identifiers. TCRdb passed the PCR reads through MiXCR, listing each CDR3 protein once. This table has 500,000 to 750,000 distinct CDR3 sequences, roughly 30% appearing once. Trimming left V 3 bases short and J 6 bases short, with 9 bases between. The CDR3 sequence is 13 residues long. Germline V gives CDR1 LGHDT, CDR2 YNNKEL (reference sequence). This clonotype was obtained from a boy in the first two years of life with Wiskott-Aldrich syndrome, due to receive a stem cell transplant. V and J are TRBV3-1 and TRBJ2-1; D remains ambiguous. Sequencing used PBMCs, obtained before TCRalphabeta/CD19-depleted stem cell transplant. DNA of the CDR3: TGTGCCAGCAGCCATCTGCCCGCCAATGAGCAGTTCTTC. It is translated as CASSHLPANEQFF.